Shown below are 6 T cell receptor beta chains from a single sample sequenced in a study of T-cell memory formation after mild COVID-19. TCRdb redid the calling of the 5' RACE reads with MiXCR, one entry per CDR3 protein. This sample has about 320,000 distinct CDR3 sequences, with 14% found just once. The material sequenced was PBMCs or a T cell subset sorted from them (not recorded which). The receptors were gathered from a man younger than 35 who had mild COVID-19 (a few samples of this study predate the infection). Cell type and time point are not known.

The chain combines TRBV12-3 or TRBV12-4 with TRBJ2-1; D unresolved. CDR3 length equals 11 residues. V was clipped by 5 bases and J by 10 bases, with 9 bases between them. The CDR3 region is CASSLVSEQFF. CDR3 sequence (DNA): TGTGCCAGCAGTCTAGTCTCGGAGCAGTTCTTC.

The rearrangement joins TRBV5-4 to TRBJ2-7, with a weak D call TRBD1 (6 bases). The CDR3 runs to 14 residues. CDR1 SGHNT and CDR2 YYREEE come from the germline V gene (reference sequence). V was trimmed by 0 bases and J by 1 base, leaving 8 bases between them. The CDR3 sequence is CASSLVGQSYEQYF. For the CDR3, the DNA is TGTGCCAGCAGCTTGGTCGGACAGTCCTACGAGCAGTACTTC.

The genes are TRBV6-2 or TRBV6-3 and TRBJ2-7; 8 positions match TRBD2. The CDR3 totals 14 residues. J gave up 2 bases and V 4 bases, and 4 bases lay outside the gene matches. Germline CDR1 and CDR2: MNHEY and SVGEGT. The CDR3 loop is CASSFTGGTYEQYF. CDR3 nucleotides: TGTGCCAGCAGTTTCACGGGGGGGACCTACGAGCAGTACTTC.

CDR3 coding DNA: TGTGCCAGCAGCCCCTCGATAGCGGGGGGGACTGAGCAGTTCTTC. This translates into CASSPSIAGGTEQFF. This chain connects TRBV7-3 to TRBJ2-1; 11 nucleotides align to TRBD2. Germline assignment: CDR1 SGHTA and CDR2 FQGTGA. The CDR3 covers 15 residues. Trimming at V came to 5 bases and at J to 9 bases, leaving 9 bases not matched to a gene.

The table lists this clonotype with a few counts. The chain is built from TRBV20-1 and TRBJ2-3; TRBD2 aligns across 8 bases. This CDR3 region has 13 residues. Germline CDR1 is DFQATT and CDR2 is SNEGSKA (reference sequence). Trimming cost V 3 bases and J 2 bases; bases outside gene matches: 1. CDR3 region: CSASGGATDTQYF. As DNA, the CDR3 is TGCAGTGCTAGCGGGGGGGCCACAGATACGCAGTATTTT.

The V gene is TRBV6-5, the J gene TRBJ2-2, with D possibly being TRBD1 (7 bases). This CDR3 is built from 19 residues. V lost 4 bases and J lost 6, with 27 bases in between. In germline, CDR1 is MNHEY, CDR2 SVGAGI. The CDR3 region has the DNA TGTGCCAGCAGTTTTCAATCCCTCGGACAGGAGACGGGGGCCGGGGAGCTGTTTTTT. It is translated as CASSFQSLGQETGAGELFF.